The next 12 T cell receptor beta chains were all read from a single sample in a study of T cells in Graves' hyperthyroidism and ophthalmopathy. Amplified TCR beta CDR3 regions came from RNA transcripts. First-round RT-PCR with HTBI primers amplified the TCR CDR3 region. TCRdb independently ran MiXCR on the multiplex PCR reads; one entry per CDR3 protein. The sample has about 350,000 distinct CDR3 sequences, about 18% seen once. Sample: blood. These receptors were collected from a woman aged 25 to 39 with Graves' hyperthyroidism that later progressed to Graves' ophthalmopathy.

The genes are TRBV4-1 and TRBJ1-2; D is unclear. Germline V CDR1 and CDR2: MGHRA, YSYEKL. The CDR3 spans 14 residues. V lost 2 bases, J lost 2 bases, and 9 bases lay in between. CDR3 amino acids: CASSQLQMNYGYTF. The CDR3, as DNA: TGCGCCAGCAGCCAACTCCAGATGAACTATGGCTACACCTTC.

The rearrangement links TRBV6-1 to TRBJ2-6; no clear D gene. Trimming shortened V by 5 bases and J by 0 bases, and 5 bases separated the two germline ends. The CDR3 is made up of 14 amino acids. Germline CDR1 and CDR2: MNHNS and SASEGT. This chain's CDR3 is CASSTHSGANVLTF. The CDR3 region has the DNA TGTGCCAGCAGTACCCACTCTGGGGCCAACGTCCTGACTTTC.

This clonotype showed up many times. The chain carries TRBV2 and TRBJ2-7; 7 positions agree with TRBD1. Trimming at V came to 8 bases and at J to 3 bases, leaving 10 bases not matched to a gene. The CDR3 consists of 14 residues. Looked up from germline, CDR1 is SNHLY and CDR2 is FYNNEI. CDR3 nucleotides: TGTGCCAGCCGAACGCAGGCAGGGGGCTACGAGCAGTACTTC. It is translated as CASRTQAGGYEQYF.

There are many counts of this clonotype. The CDR3 is CASSGTGRNEKLFF. CDR3 in DNA: TGTGCCAGCAGTGGGACGGGAAGGAATGAAAAACTGTTTTTT. The chain employs TRBV12-3 or TRBV12-4 and TRBJ1-4; D possibly corresponds to TRBD1 (5 bases). The CDR3 loop spans 14 amino acids. Trimming stripped 5 bases from V and 5 bases from J, with 12 bases between.

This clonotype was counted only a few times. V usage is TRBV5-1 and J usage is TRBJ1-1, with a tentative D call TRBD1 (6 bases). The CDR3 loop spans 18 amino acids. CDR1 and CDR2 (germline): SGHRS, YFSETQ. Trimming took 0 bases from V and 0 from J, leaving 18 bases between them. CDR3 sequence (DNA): TGCGCCAGCAGCTTGGGAAGGCTACAGGGAAGGGTGAACACTGAAGCTTTCTTT. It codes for CASSLGRLQGRVNTEAFF.

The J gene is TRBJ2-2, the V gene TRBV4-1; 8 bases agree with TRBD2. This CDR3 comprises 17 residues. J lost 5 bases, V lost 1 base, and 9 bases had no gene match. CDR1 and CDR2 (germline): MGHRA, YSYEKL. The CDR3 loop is CASSQAAGGFFTGELFF. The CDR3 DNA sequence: TGCGCCAGCAGCCAAGCCGCGGGAGGTTTTTTTACCGGGGAGCTGTTTTTT.

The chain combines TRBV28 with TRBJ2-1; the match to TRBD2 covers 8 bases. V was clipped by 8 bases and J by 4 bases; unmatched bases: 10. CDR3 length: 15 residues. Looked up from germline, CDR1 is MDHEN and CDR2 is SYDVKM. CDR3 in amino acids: CASEGVASGYNEQFF. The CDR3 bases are TGTGCCAGCGAGGGGGTGGCTAGCGGGTACAATGAGCAGTTCTTC.

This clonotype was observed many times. This CDR3 reads CATSDPTTSGGYNEQFF. Here the CDR3 DNA reads TGTGCCACCAGTGACCCGACAACTAGCGGGGGGTATAATGAGCAGTTCTTC. The chain recombines TRBV24-1 with TRBJ2-1, with 12 bases fitting TRBD2. Trimming cost V 4 bases and J 7 bases; bases outside gene matches: 10. Germline-derived CDR1 and CDR2 are KGHDR and SFDVKD. CDR3 length: 17 residues.

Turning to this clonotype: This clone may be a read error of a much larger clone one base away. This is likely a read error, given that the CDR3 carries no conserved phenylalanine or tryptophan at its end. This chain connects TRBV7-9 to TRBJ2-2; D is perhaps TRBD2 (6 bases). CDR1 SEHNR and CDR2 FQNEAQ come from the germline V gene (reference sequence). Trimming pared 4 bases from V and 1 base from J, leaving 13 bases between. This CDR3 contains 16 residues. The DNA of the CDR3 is TGTGCCAGCAGCTGGGCCGGGGGAGTGAACACCGGGGAGCTGTTTTTA. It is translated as CASSWAGGVNTGELFL.

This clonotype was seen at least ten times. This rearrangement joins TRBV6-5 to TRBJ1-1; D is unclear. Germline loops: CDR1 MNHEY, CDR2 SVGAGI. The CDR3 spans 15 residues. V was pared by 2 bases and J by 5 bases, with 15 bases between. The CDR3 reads CASSYGVKTGTEAFF. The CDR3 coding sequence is TGTGCCAGCAGTTACGGGGTCAAGACGGGGACTGAAGCTTTCTTT.

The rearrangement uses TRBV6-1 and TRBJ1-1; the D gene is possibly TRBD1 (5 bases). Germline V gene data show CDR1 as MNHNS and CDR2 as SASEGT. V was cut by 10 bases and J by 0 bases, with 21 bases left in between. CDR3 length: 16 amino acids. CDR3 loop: CATETARGLMNTEAFF. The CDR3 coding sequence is TGTGCCACCGAAACTGCTAGGGGTCTTATGAACACTGAAGCTTTCTTT.

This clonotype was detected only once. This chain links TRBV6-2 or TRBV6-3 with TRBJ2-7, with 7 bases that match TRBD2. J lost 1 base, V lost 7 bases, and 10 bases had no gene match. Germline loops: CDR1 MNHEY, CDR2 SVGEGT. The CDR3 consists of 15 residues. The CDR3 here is CASMIAGAGSYEQYV. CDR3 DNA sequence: TGTGCCAGCATGATCGCGGGAGCGGGGTCCTACGAGCAGTACGTC.